These 12 T cell receptor beta chains share one sample of origin, sequenced in a study of graft-versus-host responses after intestinal transplantation. Generated by immunoSEQ multiplex PCR, the TCRdb table keeps only in-frame clones and is missing some. The sample contains approximately 80,000 clones, roughly 91% of which appear only once. These TCRs are of unknown antigen specificity. Sequenced here: unstimulated CD4+ T cells sorted from spleen or lymph node cells, sampled before intestinal transplant. The receptors were sampled from a human donor who received an intestinal transplant.

This clone has just one count. The rearrangement links TRBV6-6 to TRBJ2-7; TRBD1 might be the D (5 bases). V gave up 6 bases and J gave up 4 bases, with 13 bases separating them. This CDR3 has 13 residues. The germline CDR1 and CDR2 sequences are MNHNY and SVGAGI (reference sequence). The CDR3 is CASRSQGRYEQYF. In nucleotides, the CDR3 is TGTGCCAGCAGATCCCAGGGAAGGTACGAGCAGTACTTC.

The chain carries TRBV27 and TRBJ1-5; 7 positions agree with TRBD1. Germline CDR1 and CDR2: MNHEY and SMNVEV (reference sequence). V lost 1 base, J lost 1 base, and 13 bases stayed unmatched. The CDR3 covers 19 residues. CDR3: CASSLYPPRQGGSNQPQHF. CDR3 DNA: TGTGCCAGCAGTTTATACCCCCCTCGACAGGGCGGGAGCAATCAGCCCCAGCATTTT.

This sequence joins TRBV28 and TRBJ1-1; D gene ambiguous. This CDR3 is built from 13 residues. In germline, CDR1 is MDHEN, CDR2 SYDVKM. V dropped 1 base and J dropped 10 bases, with 13 bases sitting between them. CDR3 DNA: TGTGCCAGCAGTTTATTGGGAGGATATGGAGCTTTCTTT. Translated, it gives CASSLLGGYGAFF.

This chain connects TRBV2 to TRBJ2-3; no clear D gene. This CDR3 has 13 amino acids. The V and J ends lost 0 bases and 5 bases respectively, with 6 bases between them. Germline V gene data show CDR1 as SNHLY and CDR2 as FYNNEI. This chain's CDR3 is CASSEARRDTQYF. CDR3 nucleotide sequence: TGTGCCAGCAGTGAAGCGCGGCGAGATACGCAGTATTTT. Based on the CDR3 plus reference TRBV2 and TRBJ2-3, the full variable domain is EPEVTQTPSHQVTQMGQEVILRCVPISNHLYFYWYRQILGQKVEFLVSFYNNEISEKSEIFDDQFSVERPDGSNFTLKIRSTKLEDSAMYFCASSEARRDTQYFGPGTRLTVL.

The V and J genes are TRBV7-8 and TRBJ1-1; D possibly corresponds to TRBD1 (6 bases). This CDR3 is 13 amino acids long. The V gene lost 1 base and the J gene lost 11 bases, with 14 bases spanning the gap. Germline V gene sequence: CDR1 SGHVS, CDR2 FQNEAQ. The CDR3 coding sequence is TGTGCCAGCAGCTTAGTGGTTCAGGGGAATGCTTTCTTT. Protein sequence: CASSLVVQGNAFF.

This chain uses TRBV5-1 with TRBJ2-7, with D tentatively TRBD1 (7 bases). The CDR3 length is 16 residues. Germline lookup yields CDR1 SGHRS and CDR2 YFSETQ. V was pared by 5 bases and J by 5 bases, with 23 bases between. In DNA form, the CDR3 reads TGCGCCAGCAGACTCTTTTCGGCAGGGGGGTCAGACGAGCAGTACTTC. Translated: CASRLFSAGGSDEQYF.

The chain couples TRBV5-6 to TRBJ2-3, with TRBD1 matching over 7 bases. The germline V gene has CDR1 SGHDT and CDR2 YYEEEE. After removal of 4 bases from V and 4 bases from J, the junction contained 12 bases not matched to a gene. The CDR3 covers 16 residues. The CDR3 loop reads CASSPQGLEHADTQYF. In DNA, the CDR3 is TGTGCCAGCAGCCCACAGGGGTTGGAGCACGCAGATACGCAGTATTTT.

This clone has a single count. The chain is built from TRBV11-2 and TRBJ2-5, with a weak D call TRBD1 (6 bases). CDR3 size: 15 residues. CDR1 SGHAT and CDR2 FQNNGV come from the germline V gene. V was trimmed by 5 bases and J by 2 bases, leaving 15 bases between them. The CDR3 DNA reads as TGTGCCAGCAGCCGTTTTGGGGGCACACAAGAGACCCAGTACTTC. It translates to CASSRFGGTQETQYF.

The chain employs TRBV5-1 and TRBJ2-7; D perhaps matches TRBD2 (5 bases). This CDR3 comprises 14 residues. V was pared by 2 bases and J by 2 bases, with 11 bases between. The germline V gene has CDR1 SGHRS and CDR2 YFSETQ. CDR3 in amino acids: CASSFLTTTYEQYF. CDR3 coding DNA: TGCGCCAGCAGCTTCTTGACTACCACCTACGAGCAGTACTTC. Using reference TRBV5-1 and TRBJ2-7 for the parts outside the CDR3, the full variable domain is KAGVTQTPRYLIKTRGQQVTLSCSPISGHRSVSWYQQTPGQGLQFLFEYFSETQRNKGNFPGRFSGRQFSNSRSEMNVSTLELGDSALYLCASSFLTTTYEQYFGPGTRLTVT.

The V gene is TRBV7-2, the J gene TRBJ2-7; 16 nucleotides agree with TRBD2. The germline CDR1 and CDR2 sequences are SGHTA and FQGNSA. V shed 1 base, J shed 4 bases, and the junction held 1 base outside the gene matches. CDR3 length: 16 amino acids. The CDR3 DNA follows: TGTGCCAGCAGCTTAGTGGGACTAGCGGGAGGGTACGAGCAGTACTTC. Amino acids: CASSLVGLAGGYEQYF.

The gene calls are TRBV7-6 and TRBJ2-7, with 8 bases matching TRBD1. Trimming cost V 4 bases and J 4 bases; bases outside gene matches: 12. This CDR3 comprises 16 residues. Per the germline V gene, CDR1 is SGHVS and CDR2 is FNYEAQ. The chain's CDR3 is CASSSRTGPLRYEQYF. The CDR3 DNA is TGTGCCAGCAGCTCAAGGACAGGGCCCCTTCGTTACGAGCAGTACTTC.

The rearrangement joins TRBV5-6 to TRBJ1-5; no clear D gene. V was trimmed by 0 bases and J by 2 bases, leaving 12 bases between them. This CDR3 has 16 amino acids. CDR1 and CDR2 (germline): SGHDT, YYEEEE. The CDR3 coding sequence is TGTGCCAGCAGCTTGGAGGCGGGGTCAGGCAATCAGCCCCAGCATTTT. It is translated as CASSLEAGSGNQPQHF.